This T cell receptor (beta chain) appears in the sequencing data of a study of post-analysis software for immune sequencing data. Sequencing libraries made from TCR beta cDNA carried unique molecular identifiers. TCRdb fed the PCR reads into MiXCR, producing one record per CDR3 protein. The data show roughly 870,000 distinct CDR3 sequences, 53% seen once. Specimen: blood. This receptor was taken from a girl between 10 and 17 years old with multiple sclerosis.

The chain's CDR3 is CASSFNRAGNSPLHF. The CDR3 DNA is TGTGCCAGCAGTTTCAACAGGGCGGGTAATTCACCCCTCCACTTT. The chain uses TRBV12-3 or TRBV12-4 and TRBJ1-6; D is possibly TRBD1 (6 bases). The CDR3 covers 15 residues. V was shortened by 3 bases and J by 6 bases, with 12 bases between the two germline ends.